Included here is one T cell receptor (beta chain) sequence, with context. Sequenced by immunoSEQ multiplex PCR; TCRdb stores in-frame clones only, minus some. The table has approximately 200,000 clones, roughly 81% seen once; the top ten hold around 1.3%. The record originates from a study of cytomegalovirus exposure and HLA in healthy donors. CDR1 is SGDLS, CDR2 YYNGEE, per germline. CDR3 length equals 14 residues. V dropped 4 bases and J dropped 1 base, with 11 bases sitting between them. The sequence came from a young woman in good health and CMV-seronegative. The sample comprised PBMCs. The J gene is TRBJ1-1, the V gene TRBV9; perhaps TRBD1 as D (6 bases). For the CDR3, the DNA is TGTGCCAGCAGCAAGACAGGCGGGAACACTGAAGCTTTCTTT. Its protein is CASSKTGGNTEAFF.